Sequencing of this TCR beta chain was carried out in a study of breast tumors, draining lymph nodes, adjacent tissues (dated by TCRdb to between 2015 and 2016). For the wider study: TCR beta repertoires were compared across tumor, adjacent nontumor tissue and axillary lymph nodes obtained from breast cancer patients. In human breast cancer, the study set out to assess how tumor, surrounding tissue and draining lymph node repertoires relate to one another and whether T cells might be exchanged between them. What the study reported, not specific to this receptor: The conclusion that tumor T cells originate in lymph nodes was framed as consistent with a hypothesis rather than directly demonstrated. The data were considered consistent with most tumor T cells being derived from the lymph node and subsequently expanding within tumor tissue. In luminal-like breast cancer, tumor and nontumor tissue repertoires resembled each other significantly more than in basal-like breast cancer. Tumor T-cell repertoires showed less diversity than lymph node repertoires and more diversity than nontumor tissue repertoires, and tumor T-cell repertoires showed preferential V and J gene usage.

Reads for this sample came from an Illumina HiSeq 2000. TCR beta chain libraries were generated by multiplex PCR amplification. The amplified TCR beta chain products were analyzed by high-throughput sequencing. Starting from the raw public reads, TCRdb applied fastp trimming at Q25, assembled clones with MiXCR and retained in-frame beta chains. For every CDR3 protein sequence, its rows merge into one entry that carries the most common genes and DNA. This sample gives 200,000 or so distinct CDR3 sequences in total; around 29% of them show up just once. The ten most abundant clones make up roughly 4% of the sample. This clonotype was counted ten times or more. Its target antigen remains unknown. Base qualities are not at hand, and no much larger clone is one base apart. Lymph node samples were obtained from the axillary draining lymph nodes of breast cancer patients. From the germline V gene, CDR1 is SGHTS and CDR2 is YDEGEE. The CDR3, cysteine through phenylalanine, is 14 amino acids long. Only the CDR3 region is kept as DNA, spanning 42 bases read in frame from base 1. Trimmed from V: 1 base; trimmed from J: 2 bases; junction bases lacking a gene match: 2.

Here the chain combines TRBV5-8 and TRBJ2-5; 7 junctional bases match TRBD1. The TCR originated in a female donor with breast cancer. Some clones in this sample may be carry-over from other donors' samples. Sequencing was performed on axillary lymph node tissue. For the CDR3, the sequence is CASSLRGLQETQYF. DNA sequence: TGTGCCAGCAGCTTGAGGGGGCTTCAAGAGACCCAGTACTTC.